Each of the 8 T cell receptor beta chains below was sequenced from the same sample in a study of PD-1 blockade in classical Hodgkin lymphoma. In every patient, relapse followed autologous stem cell transplantation, while exposure to brentuximab vedotin differed. Produced via immunoSEQ multiplex PCR; TCRdb's table is partial and in-frame only. The sample lists about 14,000 clones; roughly three quarters were seen once. Sequenced material: peripheral blood mononuclear cells (PBMCs), taken before the second cycle of nivolumab. The receptors were sampled from a human donor with classical Hodgkin lymphoma.

V gene TRBV5-1 combines with J gene TRBJ1-6; tentatively, D is TRBD1 (5 bases). Germline V CDR1 and CDR2: SGHRS, YFSETQ. CDR3 length equals 15 residues. Between the trimmed V and J ends, which lost 0 bases and 6 bases, there was a span of 10 bases. The CDR3 loop is CASSLVTGFNSPLHF. The DNA for the CDR3 is TGCGCCAGCAGCTTGGTTACAGGCTTTAATTCACCCCTCCACTTT. Full variable domain (outside the CDR3, taken from reference TRBV5-1 and TRBJ1-6): KAGVTQTPRYLIKTRGQQVTLSCSPISGHRSVSWYQQTPGQGLQFLFEYFSETQRNKGNFPGRFSGRQFSNSRSEMNVSTLELGDSALYLCASSLVTGFNSPLHFGNGTRLTVT.

V gene TRBV2 combines with J gene TRBJ1-4, with D unresolved. Germline V gives CDR1 SNHLY, CDR2 FYNNEI. This CDR3 is 15 amino acids long. V shed 3 bases and J shed 1 base, with 9 bases lying between them. CDR3 residues: CASSDVGVTNEKLFF. CDR3 nucleotide sequence: TGTGCCAGCAGTGATGTGGGAGTAACTAATGAAAAACTGTTTTTT.

This chain uses TRBV7-2 with TRBJ1-1; 8 positions match TRBD1. Per germline, CDR1 SGHTA and CDR2 FQGNSA. The CDR3 contains 19 residues. J was trimmed by 5 bases and V by 2 bases; bases with no gene match: 19. The CDR3 DNA is TGTGCCAGCAGCTTAAGGGCCAGGGGGCGCGAGAGGATCCGAACTGAAGCTTTCTTT. This sequence encodes CASSLRARGRERIRTEAFF.

V usage is TRBV5-1 and J usage is TRBJ2-7; 10 nucleotides line up with TRBD1. This CDR3 region has 14 residues. V dropped 4 bases and J dropped 3; count of bases not matched to a gene: 4. Per the germline V gene, CDR1 is SGHRS and CDR2 is YFSETQ. CDR3 residues: CASSRTGGGYEQYF. CDR3 nucleotide sequence: TGCGCCAGCAGCAGGACAGGGGGTGGCTACGAGCAGTACTTC.

The J gene is TRBJ2-2, the V gene TRBV30; 7 bases fit TRBD1. Germline CDR1 GTSNPN, CDR2 SVGIG (reference sequence). J was trimmed by 4 bases and V by 4 bases; bases with no gene match: 6. The CDR3 contains 14 residues. CDR3 loop: CAWTRTGVTGELFF. CDR3 nucleotides: TGTGCCTGGACAAGAACAGGGGTCACCGGGGAGCTGTTTTTT. The full variable domain, its missing parts supplied by reference TRBV30 and TRBJ2-2, is SQTIHQWPATLVQPVGSPLSLECTVEGTSNPNLYWYRQAAGRGLQLLFYSVGIGQISSEVPQNLSASRPQDRQFILSSKKLLLSDSGFYLCAWTRTGVTGELFFGEGSRLTVL.

This clone showed up just a few times. The genes are TRBV7-6 and TRBJ2-1; TRBD1 matches at 11 bases. CDR1 is SGHVS and CDR2 is FNYEAQ in the germline V gene. V gave up 4 bases and J gave up 8 bases; unmatched junction bases: 10. There are 16 residues in the CDR3. The chain's CDR3 is CASSSRTGGKNDEQFF. The CDR3 DNA reads TGTGCCAGCAGCTCACGGACAGGGGGCAAAAATGATGAGCAGTTCTTC.

The chain joins TRBV28 to TRBJ1-1; D is ambiguous. V lost 5 bases to trimming and J lost 3 bases, with 4 bases between them. The V gene's germline CDR1 is MDHEN and CDR2 SYDVKM. This CDR3 spans 11 amino acids. The CDR3: CASSIYTEAFF. The CDR3 DNA reads TGTGCCAGCAGTATATACACTGAAGCTTTCTTT.

The J gene is TRBJ1-3, the V gene TRBV9, with D unresolved. Germline V gene lookup returns CDR1 SGDLS and CDR2 YYNGEE. The ends were cut back, 4 bases at V and 7 bases at J, with 12 bases in the middle. The CDR3 totals 13 residues. The CDR3 coding sequence is TGTGCCAGCAGCTCCCGTCAAGGGAACACCATATATTTT. Amino acids: CASSSRQGNTIYF. The full variable domain, with the rest looked up from reference TRBV9 and TRBJ1-3, is DSGVTQTPKHLITATGQRVTLRCSPRSGDLSVYWYQQSLDQGLQFLIQYYNGEERAKGNILERFSAQQFPDLHSELNLSSLELGDSALYFCASSSRQGNTIYFGEGSWLTVV.